This record concerns one TCR beta chain sequence. As yet, its antigen is unknown. The data are from a study of cytomegalovirus exposure and HLA in healthy donors. The PCR employed 60 Vbeta primers together with 13 Jbeta primers. TCRdb keeps only in-frame clones here, not all; method: immunoSEQ multiplex PCR. The specimen's table records about 53,000 clones. Germline assignment: CDR1 MNHEY and CDR2 SMNVEV (reference sequence). Trimming cost V 6 bases and J 2 bases, with 7 bases left between them. CDR3 length: 12 residues. Study conclusions and caveats: Per published reports, the classifier diagnosed cytomegalovirus status with high specificity and sensitivity. Analyses of presence/absence relied on an assumption of roughly uniform sequencing depth across donors. CMV serostatus was the only immune exposure information that was available. A later analysis linked a missense DCLRE1C variant to TCR beta V- and J-gene trimming.

Specimen: PBMCs. The TCR originated in a man between 18 and 35 years old in good health and CMV-seropositive. This sequence joins TRBV27 and TRBJ1-1; unclear D gene. The CDR3 nucleotides are TGTGCCAGCAGATCGGTTAACACTGAAGCTTTCTTT. Translated, it gives CASRSVNTEAFF.